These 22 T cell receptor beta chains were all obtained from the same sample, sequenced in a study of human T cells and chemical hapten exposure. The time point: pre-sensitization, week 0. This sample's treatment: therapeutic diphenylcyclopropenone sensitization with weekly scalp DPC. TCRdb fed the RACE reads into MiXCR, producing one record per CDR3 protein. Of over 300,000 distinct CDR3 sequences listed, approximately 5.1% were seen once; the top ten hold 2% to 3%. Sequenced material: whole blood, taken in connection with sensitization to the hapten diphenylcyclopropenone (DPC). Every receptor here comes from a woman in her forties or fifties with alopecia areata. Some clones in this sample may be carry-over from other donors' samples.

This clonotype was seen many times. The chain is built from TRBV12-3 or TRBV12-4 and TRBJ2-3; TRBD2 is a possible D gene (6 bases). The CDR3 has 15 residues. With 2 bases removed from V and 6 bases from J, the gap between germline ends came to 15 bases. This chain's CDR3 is CASSLFGGVKDTQYF. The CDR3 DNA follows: TGTGCCAGCAGTTTATTTGGCGGGGTAAAGGATACGCAGTATTTT.

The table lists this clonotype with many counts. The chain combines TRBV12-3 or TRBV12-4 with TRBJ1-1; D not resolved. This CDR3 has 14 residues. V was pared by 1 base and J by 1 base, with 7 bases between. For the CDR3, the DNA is TGTGCCAGCAGTTTAGGTCTGGCGAACACTGAAGCTTTCTTT. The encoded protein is CASSLGLANTEAFF.

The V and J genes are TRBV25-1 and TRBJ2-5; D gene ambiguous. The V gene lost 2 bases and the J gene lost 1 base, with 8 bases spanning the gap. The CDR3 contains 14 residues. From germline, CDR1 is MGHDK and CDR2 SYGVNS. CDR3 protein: CASSEAVAQETQYF. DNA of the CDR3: TGTGCCAGCAGTGAAGCGGTCGCCCAAGAGACCCAGTACTTC.

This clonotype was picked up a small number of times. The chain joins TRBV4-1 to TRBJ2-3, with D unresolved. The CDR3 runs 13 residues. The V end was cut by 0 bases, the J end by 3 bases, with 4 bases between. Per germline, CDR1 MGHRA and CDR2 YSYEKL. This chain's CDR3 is CASSQDRTDTQYF. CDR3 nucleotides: TGCGCCAGCAGCCAAGATCGGACAGATACGCAGTATTTT.

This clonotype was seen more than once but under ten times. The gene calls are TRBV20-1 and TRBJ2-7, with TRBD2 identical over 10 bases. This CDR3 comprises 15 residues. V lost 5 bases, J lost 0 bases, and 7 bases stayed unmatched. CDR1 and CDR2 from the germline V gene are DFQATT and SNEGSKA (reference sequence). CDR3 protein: CSAQLAGGSSYEQYF. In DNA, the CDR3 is TGCAGTGCTCAGTTAGCGGGAGGTAGCTCCTACGAGCAGTACTTC.

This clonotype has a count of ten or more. CDR3 in amino acids: CASSLPGSNQPQHF. The CDR3 nucleotides are TGTGCCAGCAGTTTACCGGGTAGCAATCAGCCCCAGCATTTT. The V gene is TRBV27, the J gene TRBJ1-5, with unresolved D. The CDR3 contains 14 residues. The germline gives CDR1 MNHEY, CDR2 SMNVEV (reference sequence). V lost 2 bases and J 0 bases, leaving 5 bases between the germline ends.

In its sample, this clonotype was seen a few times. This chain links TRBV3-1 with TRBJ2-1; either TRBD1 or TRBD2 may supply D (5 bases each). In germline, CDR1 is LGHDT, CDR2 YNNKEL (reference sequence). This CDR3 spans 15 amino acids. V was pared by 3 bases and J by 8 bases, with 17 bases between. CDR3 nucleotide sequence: TGTGCCAGCAGCCAGGTGGTCGGGGTCAGGGATGAGCAGTTCTTC. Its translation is CASSQVVGVRDEQFF.

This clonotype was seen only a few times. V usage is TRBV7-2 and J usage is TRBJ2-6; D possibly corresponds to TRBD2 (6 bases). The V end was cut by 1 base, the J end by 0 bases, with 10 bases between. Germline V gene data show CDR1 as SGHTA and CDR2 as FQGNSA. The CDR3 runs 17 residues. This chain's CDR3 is CASSLGAGPSGANVLTF. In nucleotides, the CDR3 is TGTGCCAGCAGCTTAGGGGCGGGGCCCTCTGGGGCCAACGTCCTGACTTTC. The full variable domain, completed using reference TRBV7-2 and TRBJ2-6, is GAGVSQSPSNKVTEKGKDVELRCDPISGHTALYWYRQSLGQGLEFLIYFQGNSAPDKSGLPSDRFSAERTGGSVSTLTIQRTQQEDSAVYLCASSLGAGPSGANVLTFGAGSRLTVL.

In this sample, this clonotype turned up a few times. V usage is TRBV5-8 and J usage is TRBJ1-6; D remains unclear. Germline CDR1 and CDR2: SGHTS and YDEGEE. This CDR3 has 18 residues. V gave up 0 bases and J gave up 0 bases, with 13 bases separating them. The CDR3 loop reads CASSLETASSSYNSPLHF. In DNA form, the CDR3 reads TGTGCCAGCAGCTTGGAAACCGCGAGTAGCTCCTATAATTCACCCCTCCACTTT.

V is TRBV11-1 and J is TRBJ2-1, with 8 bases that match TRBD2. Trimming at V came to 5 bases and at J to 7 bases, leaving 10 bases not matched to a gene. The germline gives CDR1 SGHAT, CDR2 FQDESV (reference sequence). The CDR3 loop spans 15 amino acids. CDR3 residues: CASSPLAGRENEQFF. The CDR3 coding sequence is TGTGCCAGCAGCCCCCTAGCGGGTAGGGAGAATGAGCAGTTCTTC.

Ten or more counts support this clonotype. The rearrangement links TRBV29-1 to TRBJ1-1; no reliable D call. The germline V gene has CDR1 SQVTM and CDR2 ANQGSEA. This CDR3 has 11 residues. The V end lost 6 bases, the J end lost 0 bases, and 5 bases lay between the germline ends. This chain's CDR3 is CSVGLNTEAFF. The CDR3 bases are TGCAGCGTAGGCTTGAACACTGAAGCTTTCTTT. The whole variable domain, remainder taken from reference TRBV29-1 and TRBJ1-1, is SAVISQKPSRDICQRGTSLTIQCQVDSQVTMMFWYRQQPGQSLTLIATANQGSEATYESGFVIDKFPISRPNLTFSTLTVSNMSPEDSSIYLCSVGLNTEAFFGQGTRLTVV.

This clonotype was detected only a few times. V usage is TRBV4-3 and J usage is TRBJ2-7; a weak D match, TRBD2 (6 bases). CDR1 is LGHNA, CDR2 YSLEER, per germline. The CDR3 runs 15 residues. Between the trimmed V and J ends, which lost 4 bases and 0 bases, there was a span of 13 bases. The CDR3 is CASSPARGPSYEQYF. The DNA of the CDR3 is TGCGCCAGCAGCCCCGCGCGGGGACCCTCCTACGAGCAGTACTTC.

CDR3 region: CSVDLPSGVSGEQYF. The CDR3 DNA follows: TGCAGCGTTGATCTCCCCAGCGGGGTATCGGGCGAGCAGTACTTC. The chain recombines TRBV29-1 with TRBJ2-7; 7 bases align to TRBD2. Germline CDR1 is SQVTM and CDR2 is ANQGSEA. The CDR3 loop spans 15 amino acids. After removal of 3 bases from V and 6 bases from J, the junction contained 14 bases not matched to a gene.

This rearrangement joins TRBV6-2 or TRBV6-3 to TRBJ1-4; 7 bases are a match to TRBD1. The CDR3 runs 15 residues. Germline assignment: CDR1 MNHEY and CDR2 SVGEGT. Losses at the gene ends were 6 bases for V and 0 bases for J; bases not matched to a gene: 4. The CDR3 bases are TGTGCCAGCAGACCAGGACAGGCAACTAATGAAAAACTGTTTTTT. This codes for CASRPGQATNEKLFF.

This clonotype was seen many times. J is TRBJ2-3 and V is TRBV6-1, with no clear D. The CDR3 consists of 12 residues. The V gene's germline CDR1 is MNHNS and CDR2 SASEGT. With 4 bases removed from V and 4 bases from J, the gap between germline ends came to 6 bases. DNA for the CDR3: TGTGCCAGCAGTGCCGGGTCAGATACGCAGTATTTT. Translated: CASSAGSDTQYF.

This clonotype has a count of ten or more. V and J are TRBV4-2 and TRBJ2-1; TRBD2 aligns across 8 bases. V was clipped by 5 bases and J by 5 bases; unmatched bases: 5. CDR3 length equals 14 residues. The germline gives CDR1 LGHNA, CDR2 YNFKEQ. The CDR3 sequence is CASSVSGGHNEQFF. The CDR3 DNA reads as TGTGCCAGCAGCGTCAGCGGGGGTCACAATGAGCAGTTCTTC.

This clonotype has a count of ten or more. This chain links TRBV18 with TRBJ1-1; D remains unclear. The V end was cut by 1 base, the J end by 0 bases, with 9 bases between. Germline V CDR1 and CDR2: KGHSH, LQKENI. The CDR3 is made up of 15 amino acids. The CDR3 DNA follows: TGTGCCAGCTCACCACAAGGGCCTCTGAACACTGAAGCTTTCTTT. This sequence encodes CASSPQGPLNTEAFF. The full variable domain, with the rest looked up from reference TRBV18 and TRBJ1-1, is NAGVMQNPRHLVRRRGQEARLRCSPMKGHSHVYWYRQLPEEGLKFMVYLQKENIIDESGMPKERFSAEFPKEGPSILRIQQVVRGDSAAYFCASSPQGPLNTEAFFGQGTRLTVV.

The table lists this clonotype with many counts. Here the CDR3 reads CASTQTYSNQPQHF. DNA of the CDR3: TGTGCCAGCACCCAGACCTATAGCAATCAGCCCCAGCATTTT. V is TRBV2 and J is TRBJ1-5, with D unclear. Germline V gene lookup returns CDR1 SNHLY and CDR2 FYNNEI. This CDR3 has 14 amino acids. The ends were cut back, 7 bases at V and 0 bases at J, with 10 bases in the middle.

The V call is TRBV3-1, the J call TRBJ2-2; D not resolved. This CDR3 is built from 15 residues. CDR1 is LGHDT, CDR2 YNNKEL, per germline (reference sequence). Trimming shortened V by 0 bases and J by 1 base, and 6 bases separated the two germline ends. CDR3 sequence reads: CASSQELLNTGELFF. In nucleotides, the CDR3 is TGTGCCAGCAGCCAAGAACTCCTGAACACCGGGGAGCTGTTTTTT.

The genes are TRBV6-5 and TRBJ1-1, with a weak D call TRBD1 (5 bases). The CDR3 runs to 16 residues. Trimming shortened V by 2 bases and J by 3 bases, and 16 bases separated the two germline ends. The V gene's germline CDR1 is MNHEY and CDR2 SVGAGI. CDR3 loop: CASSYRQGVLDTEAFF. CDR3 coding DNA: TGTGCCAGCAGTTACCGGCAGGGCGTCTTGGACACTGAAGCTTTCTTT.

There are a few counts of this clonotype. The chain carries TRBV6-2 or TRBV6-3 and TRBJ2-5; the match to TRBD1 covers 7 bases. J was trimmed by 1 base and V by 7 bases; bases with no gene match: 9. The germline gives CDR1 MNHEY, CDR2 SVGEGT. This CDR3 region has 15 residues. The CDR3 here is CASKARDSLQETQYF. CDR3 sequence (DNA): TGTGCCAGCAAGGCAAGGGACAGCCTCCAAGAGACCCAGTACTTC.

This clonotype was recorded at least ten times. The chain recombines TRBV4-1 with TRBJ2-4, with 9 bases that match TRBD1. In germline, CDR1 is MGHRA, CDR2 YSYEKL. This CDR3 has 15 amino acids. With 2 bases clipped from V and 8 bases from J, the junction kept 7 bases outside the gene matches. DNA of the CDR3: TGCGCCAGCAGCCAAACTGGGACAGGGTCGGACATTCAGTACTTC. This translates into CASSQTGTGSDIQYF.